Listed here are 2 T cell receptor beta chains from one sample, sequenced in a study of shared T cell receptors in the human thymus. Some clones are missing from TCRdb's copy, which holds only in-frame ones; the method was immunoSEQ multiplex PCR. The table includes about 660,000 clones, around 87% detected once. These sequences were also reported in another study, on human thymus T cells.

Sequencing used thymocytes. The receptors originated from a boy less than two years old with a congenital heart defect.

This chain connects TRBV5-6 to TRBJ2-1, with a weak D call TRBD1 (6 bases). V was trimmed by 4 bases and J by 4 bases, leaving 9 bases between them. Per the germline V gene, CDR1 is SGHDT and CDR2 is YYEEEE. There are 13 residues in the CDR3. The CDR3 loop is CASSTTGYNEQFF. In DNA, the CDR3 is TGTGCCAGCAGCACTACAGGGTACAATGAGCAGTTCTTC.

The CDR3 DNA reads TGTGCCAGCAGTTATGGCGGGGGGACTAATGAAAAACTGTTTTTT. It codes for CASSYGGGTNEKLFF. The chain links TRBV6-5 to TRBJ1-4, with D possibly matching TRBD1 (5 bases). Trimming left V 3 bases short and J 2 bases short, with 10 bases between. Germline V gene lookup returns CDR1 MNHEY and CDR2 SVGAGI. This CDR3 region has 15 residues.